The clone carrying this T cell receptor beta chain was counted at least ten times. The target antigen is unknown. The CDR3 end falls 3 residues outside the read, so it is completed with the germline J gene. J lost 4 bases, V lost 4 bases, and 2 bases had no gene match. This CDR3 has 14 amino acids. Per germline, CDR1 LNHDA and CDR2 SQIVND (reference sequence). Most patients and controls had Caucasian heritage. TCRdb's table, derived via immunoSEQ multiplex PCR, lists solely in-frame clones and lacks some. The sample includes some 80,000 clones, none of them occurring once. The data belong to a study of T cell clonality in common variable immunodeficiency. General study findings and limits: CVID subjects had higher TCRbeta clonality than healthy controls, most marked in about a third.

Sequenced sample: peripheral blood mononuclear cells. The chain has TRBV19 and TRBJ1-2; 11 bases match TRBD1. The sequence derives from a person aged 18 to 70 in good health. Incomplete CDR3 DNA: TGTGCCAGTAGTAGGGGACAGGGGGGCTATGGC. This gives the protein CASSRGQGGYG. The whole CDR3 region reads CASSRGQGGYGYTF.